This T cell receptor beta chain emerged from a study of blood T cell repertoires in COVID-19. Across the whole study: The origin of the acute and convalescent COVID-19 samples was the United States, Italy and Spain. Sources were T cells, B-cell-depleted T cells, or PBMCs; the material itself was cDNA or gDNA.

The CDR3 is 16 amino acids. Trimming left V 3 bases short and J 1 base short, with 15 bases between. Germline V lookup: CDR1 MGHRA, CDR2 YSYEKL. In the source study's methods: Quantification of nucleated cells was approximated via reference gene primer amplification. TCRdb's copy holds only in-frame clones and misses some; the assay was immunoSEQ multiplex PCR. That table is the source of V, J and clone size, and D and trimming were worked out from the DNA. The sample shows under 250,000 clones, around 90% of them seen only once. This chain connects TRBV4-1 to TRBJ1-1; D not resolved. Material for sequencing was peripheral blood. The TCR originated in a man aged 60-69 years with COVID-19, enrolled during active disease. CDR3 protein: CASSHQELEPNTEAFF. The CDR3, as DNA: TGCGCCAGCAGCCATCAGGAATTAGAGCCGAACACTGAAGCTTTCTTT.